This T cell receptor (beta chain) is from a study of T cells in Graves' hyperthyroidism and ophthalmopathy (dated by TCRdb to the late 2010s). The study in broad terms: Peripheral blood was collected at initial diagnosis, before any treatment. To identify distinguishing TCR V-J signatures, a discovery cohort of roughly 100 patients was used, comprising 43 with Graves' ophthalmopathy and under 60 with stable Graves' hyperthyroidism. Prospective prediction of ophthalmopathy was tested in an independent validation cohort consisting of fewer than 20 hyperthyroidism patients and some 15 patients who later progressed to ophthalmopathy. The roughly 90 discovery patients were divided at random into training and test sets in a 7:3 ratio. Thyroid tissue and blood T-cell repertoires from about six Graves' hyperthyroidism patients were also compared in the study. After blood sampling, hyperthyroidism patients were treated with methimazole at a starting dose of 30 mg daily, and ophthalmopathy patients were treated with high-dose intravenous methylprednisolone. TCR Vbeta CDR3 sequencing of 130 to 150 peripheral blood samples (43 ophthalmopathy, 75 hyperthyroidism and some 17 progressor patients) is reported in the paper. Results and caveats for the whole study, not just this receptor: Sample size was not statistically predetermined, and blinding of investigators to group allocation was not performed. Most expanded thyroid clonotypes (frequency above 0.001) were also detected in blood, suggesting blood repertoires may reflect thyroid immune responses. In validation, the model predicted progression to ophthalmopathy with roughly 70% sensitivity and approximately 74% specificity, a median of about 6.7 months before onset. In cross-validation, a model built on a 13 V-J signature told ophthalmopathy apart from stable hyperthyroidism with under 90% sensitivity and approximately 81% specificity, and in testing the same model reached 80%/75%.

V was cut back by 2 bases and J by 5 bases, leaving a gap of 6 bases between them. Sequences MGHDK (CDR1) and SYGVNS (CDR2) are obtained from the germline V gene. From cysteine to phenylalanine, the CDR3 is 12 amino acids long. The retained sequence is limited to the CDR3, 36 bases, with the frame set at the first base. The TCR beta CDR3 regions were amplified from RNA transcripts. For the first round of RT-PCR on the TCR CDR3, the HTBI primer set was used together with the Qiagen OneStep RT-PCR kit. A second multiplex PCR round built the libraries, followed by size selection and purification. Sequencing of the libraries was done on an Illumina HiSeq2000 using paired-end 100 bp reads. As for the original processing: Raw data were processed with SOAPnuke, discarding reads with adapters, uncalled bases, mean Phred below 15, or no exact constant-primer or identifier match. High-quality paired reads were merged using COPE v1.2.5, and each unique nucleotide sequence was defined as a clonotype. MiTCR v1.1 was used to align clonotypes to the IMGT TRBV, TRBD and TRBJ reference segments. The analysis included only V-J combinations with a frequency above 0.0001, which together covered around 99% of the repertoires. The TCS score was defined as F50 (clonal expansion) divided by E x V (chaos), with BLOSUM62-based TCRdist calculated between CDR3 peptides within each V-J. Welch's t-statistics and random forest reduced around 520 V-J features to 10 to 15, which were used in a naive Bayes classifier (R e1071). TCRdb reran the public reads through fastp at Q25 and MiXCR, keeping productive beta chains. Rows are unified per CDR3 protein, each entry keeping the most common DNA and genes. The V and J calls were not made by the authors but by TCRdb's processing. The sample includes roughly 400,000 distinct CDR3 sequences, with over 11% observed a single time. In total, the top ten clones hold under 30% of the sample.

Turning to this clonotype: Its binding antigen is unknown. Base qualities are not provided; no much larger clone lies one nucleotide away.

In the ophthalmopathy patients, disease was moderately to severely active, with a Clinical Activity Score of 3 or more, a NOSPECS grade of 4 or more, and a duration of less than 3 months. The study excluded patients with uncontrolled infections, other autoimmune diseases, pregnancy or lactation. Diagnoses relied on clinical symptoms, serum thyroxine and TRAb, thyroid ultrasound and orbital computed tomography. PBMCs were isolated from approximately 10 ml of fresh peripheral blood by Ficoll-Paque density gradient centrifugation. Total RNA was extracted using Trizol reagent, and RNA quality was assessed on an Agilent 2100 Bioanalyzer.

The chain couples TRBV25-1 to TRBJ2-5; the D gene remains uncertain. Sequencing was carried out using blood. The TCR was taken from a man aged 50 or older with Graves' ophthalmopathy. The bases are TGTGCCAGCAGTGAAAGGTTGGAGACCCAGTACTTC. It translates to CASSERLETQYF. Full variable domain (CDR3 extended with the reference TRBV25-1 and TRBJ2-5 proteins): EADIYQTPRYLVIGTGKKITLECSQTMGHDKMYWYQQDPGMELHLIHYSYGVNSTEKGDLSSESTVSRIRTEHFPLTLESARPSHTSQYLCASSERLETQYFGPGTRLLVL.